These 19 T cell receptor beta chains originate from one sample sequenced in a study of T cell repertoires in cytomegalovirus infection. TCRdb reprocessed the reads via MiXCR and lists one record per CDR3 protein. The sample has about 740,000 distinct CDR3 sequences, 35% seen once. Sequenced material: PBMCs. These receptors were obtained from a human donor in good health (CMV status not recorded). Some clones in this sample may be carry-over from other donors' samples.

The V gene is TRBV9, the J gene TRBJ2-2; 7 positions match TRBD1. Germline V gene data show CDR1 as SGDLS and CDR2 as YYNGEE. V shed 4 bases and J 1 base; nucleotides not matched to a gene: 7. The CDR3 covers 16 residues. As DNA, the CDR3 is TGTGCCAGCAGCCCAACGACAGGGAAGAACACCGGGGAGCTGTTTTTT. Its protein is CASSPTTGKNTGELFF.

The gene calls are TRBV12-3 or TRBV12-4 and TRBJ2-2, with TRBD1 matching 11 bases. V trimming: 8 bases; J trimming: 6 bases; junction bases outside the gene matches: 8. CDR3 length equals 15 residues. CDR3 sequence (DNA): TGTGCCAGCTGTGGACAGGGGGCTTCGGCCGGGGAGCTGTTTTTT. The encoded protein is CASCGQGASAGELFF.

This clonotype showed up just a few times. This CDR3 reads CASSRARGWNEQFF. In nucleotides, the CDR3 is TGTGCCAGCAGCCGAGCTAGAGGGTGGAATGAGCAGTTCTTC. V and J are TRBV12-3 or TRBV12-4 and TRBJ2-1; a possible D gene is TRBD2 (5 bases). The CDR3 extends over 14 amino acids. Trimming stripped 6 bases from V and 7 bases from J, with 16 bases between.

This clonotype was seen at least ten times. J is TRBJ1-1 and V is TRBV6-1; D is unresolved. V lost 6 bases and J 9 bases, leaving 11 bases between the germline ends. CDR3 length: 11 amino acids. Germline CDR1 and CDR2: MNHNS and SASEGT. The CDR3 coding sequence is TGTGCCAGCAGCTACCCCATGAAAGCTTTCTTT. This sequence encodes CASSYPMKAFF.

This chain uses TRBV20-1 with TRBJ2-1, with TRBD2 identical over 15 bases. The CDR3 sequence is 17 residues long. V gave up 6 bases and J gave up 4 bases; unmatched junction bases: 10. The germline V gene has CDR1 DFQATT and CDR2 SNEGSKA (reference sequence). The CDR3 coding sequence is TGCAGTGCCGAAGGACTAGCGGGAGGGTTGGGGTACAATGAGCAGTTCTTC. Translating it yields CSAEGLAGGLGYNEQFF.

Regarding this clonotype: A junction boundary mismatches the germline segment, possibly from a read error. The J gene is TRBJ2-4, the V gene TRBV7-9; tentative D call: TRBD2 (6 bases). This CDR3 is 16 amino acids long. Per germline, CDR1 SEHNR and CDR2 FQNEAQ (reference sequence). The CDR3 spells CASSQAVALAKNIQSF. CDR3 nucleotides: TGTGCCAGCAGCCAAGCGGTAGCACTAGCCAAAAACATTCAGTCCTTC.

This sequence joins TRBV2 and TRBJ2-4, with D perhaps matching TRBD1 (5 bases). The germline V gene has CDR1 SNHLY and CDR2 FYNNEI. Trimming took off 7 bases at V and 0 bases at J, with 13 bases between the two ends. The CDR3 has 15 amino acids. The DNA of the CDR3 is TGTGCCAGCACACAACGCAGGGTAGCCAAAAACATTCAGTACTTC. This encodes CASTQRRVAKNIQYF.

The chain links TRBV20-1 to TRBJ1-1; 7 bases map to TRBD1. With 5 bases clipped from V and 4 bases from J, the junction kept 7 bases outside the gene matches. CDR1 and CDR2 (germline): DFQATT, SNEGSKA (reference sequence). This CDR3 is 13 amino acids long. CDR3 region: CSAVRGTVTEAFF. For the CDR3, the DNA is TGCAGTGCTGTGAGGGGGACAGTCACTGAAGCTTTCTTT.

The chain links TRBV20-1 to TRBJ1-1; D ambiguous. Germline CDR1 and CDR2: DFQATT and SNEGSKA (reference sequence). CDR3 size: 11 residues. V was cut by 3 bases and J by 8 bases, with 10 bases left in between. The DNA of the CDR3 is TGCAGTGCTAGCCTCAGGCCCGAAGCTTTCTTT. Its protein product is CSASLRPEAFF.

About this clonotype: A much larger clone differs by one base, so this may be a read error. V usage is TRBV28 and J usage is TRBJ1-5; no firm D call. CDR1 and CDR2 (germline): MDHEN, SYDVKM. CDR3 length equals 19 residues. The CDR3: CANSFPKWAAAYSNQPQHF. In DNA, the CDR3 is TGTGCCAACAGTTTCCCCAAGTGGGCAGCGGCTTATAGCAATCAGCCCCAGCATTTT.

J is TRBJ2-1 and V is TRBV7-6; 10 bases line up with TRBD1. From germline, CDR1 is SGHVS and CDR2 FNYEAQ. J gave up 7 bases and V 1 base, and 7 bases lay outside the gene matches. The CDR3 runs to 16 residues. The CDR3 region is CASSLDDRGRENEQFF. The CDR3, as DNA: TGTGCCAGCAGCTTAGACGACAGGGGGCGTGAGAATGAGCAGTTCTTC.

The rearrangement links TRBV28 to TRBJ2-7; D gene ambiguous. From germline, CDR1 is MDHEN and CDR2 SYDVKM. The CDR3 length is 14 residues. Trimming pared 7 bases from V and 2 bases from J, leaving 15 bases between. CDR3 region: CASKRRLNAYEQYF. The CDR3 DNA reads TGTGCCAGCAAGCGTAGGCTCAATGCCTACGAGCAGTACTTC. The whole variable domain, remainder taken from reference TRBV28 and TRBJ2-7, is DVKVTQSSRYLVKRTGEKVFLECVQDMDHENMFWYRQDPGLGLRLIYFSYDVKMKEKGDIPEGYSVSREKKERFSLILESASTNQTSMYLCASKRRLNAYEQYFGPGTRLTVT.

This CDR3 reads CASGHQPQHF. CDR3 DNA: TGTGCCAGCGGTCATCAGCCCCAGCATTTT. This chain joins TRBV28 and TRBJ1-5; D ambiguous. V was clipped by 8 bases and J by 5 bases, with 4 bases between them. Germline CDR1 is MDHEN and CDR2 is SYDVKM. CDR3 length: 10 residues.

There are many counts of this clonotype. The chain recombines TRBV2 with TRBJ2-3, with 8 positions matching TRBD2. This CDR3 region has 15 residues. Germline V gene sequence: CDR1 SNHLY, CDR2 FYNNEI. The V segment lost 5 bases and the J segment 3 bases; nucleotides outside the gene matches: 7. CDR3 nucleotide sequence: TGTGCCAGCAGTCCGGGACTAGTGGCTACAGATACGCAGTATTTT. Protein sequence: CASSPGLVATDTQYF.

The rearrangement uses TRBV7-2 and TRBJ2-1, with D unresolved. The CDR3 spans 15 residues. V lost 0 bases, J lost 1 base, and 7 bases lay in between. Germline CDR1 is SGHTA and CDR2 is FQGNSA. The CDR3: CASSLASTSYNEQFF. CDR3 nucleotide sequence: TGTGCCAGCAGCTTAGCGTCGACTTCCTACAATGAGCAGTTCTTC.

The V call is TRBV7-6, the J call TRBJ2-5; D perhaps matches TRBD2 (5 bases). This CDR3 comprises 15 residues. Germline V gene data show CDR1 as SGHVS and CDR2 as FNYEAQ. Trimming pared 4 bases from V and 5 bases from J, leaving 17 bases between. The CDR3 loop reads CASSYGNGWRETQYF. The CDR3 DNA reads as TGTGCCAGCAGCTACGGGAACGGCTGGAGGGAGACCCAGTACTTC.

The V call is TRBV11-1, the J call TRBJ1-6, with D possibly being TRBD1 (6 bases). The CDR3 has 15 residues. Trimming took off 5 bases at V and 7 bases at J, with 15 bases between the two ends. Germline CDR1 SGHAT, CDR2 FQDESV (reference sequence). In DNA, the CDR3 is TGTGCCAGCAGCCCAAAGACAGGAGAGAATTCACCCCTCCACTTT. Translation: CASSPKTGENSPLHF.

This clonotype showed up just a few times. V and J are TRBV6-5 and TRBJ2-4; TRBD2 matches at 7 bases. Germline values: CDR1 MNHEY, CDR2 SVGAGI. This CDR3 has 17 amino acids. Germline trimming cut 0 bases from V and 2 bases from J; bases unmatched to any gene: 7. The CDR3 bases are TGTGCCAGCAGTTACTCAGGGAGGGGAACTTCCAAAAACATTCAGTACTTC. Translation: CASSYSGRGTSKNIQYF.

This clonotype was found many times. The chain combines TRBV7-9 with TRBJ1-5; D ambiguous. The CDR3 runs 12 residues. In germline, CDR1 is SEHNR, CDR2 FQNEAQ (reference sequence). V was pared by 5 bases and J by 9 bases, with 11 bases between. The CDR3 sequence: CASSQGSWPQHF. CDR3 coding DNA: TGTGCCAGCAGCCAAGGGAGTTGGCCCCAGCATTTT.